The text below deals with one T cell receptor (beta chain). What it binds is unknown. The sample holds other DNA sequences that translate to the same CDR3. The data are from a study of T cell responses to AZD1222 COVID-19 vaccine. Study outcomes and limitations: Compared with day 0, the breadth and depth of the Spike-specific TCR repertoire rose significantly after two doses of AZD1222.

The J segment lost 7 bases and the V segment lost 5 bases, leaving 7 bases of the junction unmatched. The length of the CDR3 is 14 residues. Looked up from germline, CDR1 is SGHTA and CDR2 is FQGNSA. Sequenced by immunoSEQ multiplex PCR; TCRdb stores in-frame clones only, minus some. The sample carries fewer than 140,000 clones, less than 95% recorded once. The sequence came from an adult who received the AZD1222 COVID-19 vaccine. This rearrangement joins TRBV7-2 to TRBJ1-5; 8 bases match TRBD1. The input for sequencing was peripheral blood, taken 28 days after the second AZD1222 dose. Here the CDR3 reads CASSPGQGGQPQHF. The CDR3 DNA sequence: TGTGCCAGCAGCCCCGGACAGGGCGGGCAGCCCCAGCATTTT.